Following are 17 T cell receptor beta chains from one sample sequenced in a study of breast tumors, draining lymph nodes, adjacent tissues. TCRdb processed the multiplex PCR reads anew with MiXCR; each CDR3 protein has one entry. The table lists about 140,000 distinct CDR3 sequences, approximately 30% of them singletons. The lymph nodes were axillary draining lymph nodes from breast cancer patients. Sequencing was done on a sample of axillary lymph node tissue. Receptor source: a female donor with breast cancer. Some clones in this sample may be carry-over from other donors' samples.

This clonotype was recorded many times. J is TRBJ1-2 and V is TRBV19; no reliable D call. Trimming removed 3 bases at V and 0 bases at J, with 14 bases between. The CDR3 extends over 16 amino acids. CDR1 is LNHDA, CDR2 SQIVND, per germline (reference sequence). CDR3 sequence reads: CASSIGTGSANYGYTF. CDR3 sequence (DNA): TGTGCCAGTAGTATTGGCACGGGCAGCGCTAACTATGGCTACACCTTC.

This clonotype appeared many times. This clone may be a read error of a much larger clone one base away. No conserved phenylalanine or tryptophan is present at the end of the CDR3, so a read error is the likely explanation. CDR3 residues: CASSPRGTGGVETQYS. CDR3 coding DNA: TGTGCCAGTAGTCCCAGGGGGACAGGGGGCGTGGAGACCCAGTACTCC. The rearrangement joins TRBV19 to TRBJ2-5, with TRBD1 matching 12 bases. The CDR3 is 16 amino acids. V trimming: 5 bases; J trimming: 5 bases; junction bases outside the gene matches: 9. The germline gives CDR1 LNHDA, CDR2 SQIVND (reference sequence).

This clonotype was seen ten or more times. This sequence may be a read error, since a much larger clone differs from it by one base. This sequence joins TRBV20-1 and TRBJ1-2; D is possibly TRBD1 (5 bases). The CDR3 is 12 residues long. CDR1 and CDR2 (germline): DFQATT, SNEGSKA (reference sequence). The CDR3 loop is CSALKGDRGSTF. The CDR3, as DNA: TGCAGTGCTCTGAAAGGAGATAGGGGCTCCACCTTC.

This clonotype was observed many times. V usage is TRBV4-1 and J usage is TRBJ2-2; D gene unclear. This CDR3 is 14 amino acids long. Trimming shortened V by 1 base and J by 7 bases, and 10 bases separated the two germline ends. Germline CDR1 reads MGHRA; CDR2 reads YSYEKL. This chain's CDR3 is CASSQVGLGGELFF. In nucleotides, the CDR3 is TGCGCCAGCAGCCAAGTGGGGTTGGGCGGGGAGCTGTTTTTT.

In the case of this clonotype: A much larger clone differs by one base, so this may be a read error. The rearrangement joins TRBV6-6 to TRBJ2-3; unclear D gene. V dropped 7 bases and J dropped 1 base, with 9 bases sitting between them. The CDR3 loop spans 13 amino acids. CDR1 and CDR2 (germline): MNHNY, SVGAGI (reference sequence). CDR3 in amino acids: CASMERRTDTQYF. CDR3 coding DNA: TGTGCCAGCATGGAGCGACGCACAGATACGCAGTATTTT.

This clonotype was seen many times. V usage is TRBV15 and J usage is TRBJ1-3; tentative D call: TRBD1 (5 bases). The V end lost 3 bases, the J end lost 4 bases, and 7 bases lay between the germline ends. Looked up from germline, CDR1 is LNHNV and CDR2 is YYDKDF (reference sequence). The CDR3 sequence is 13 residues long. CDR3 loop: CATSRPGGNTIYF. Written as DNA, the CDR3 is TGTGCCACCAGCAGGCCAGGGGGAAACACCATATATTTT.

J is TRBJ2-7 and V is TRBV2; D possibly corresponds to TRBD1 (5 bases). The CDR3 is made up of 12 amino acids. Trimming shortened V by 6 bases and J by 3 bases, and 9 bases separated the two germline ends. CDR1 is SNHLY and CDR2 is FYNNEI in the germline V gene. CDR3 sequence reads: CASRLDSYEQYF. The CDR3 DNA reads as TGTGCCAGCAGACTCGACAGCTACGAGCAGTACTTC. Variable domain in full (rest from reference TRBV2 and TRBJ2-7): EPEVTQTPSHQVTQMGQEVILRCVPISNHLYFYWYRQILGQKVEFLVSFYNNEISEKSEIFDDQFSVERPDGSNFTLKIRSTKLEDSAMYFCASRLDSYEQYFGPGTRLTVT.

Of note for this clonotype: This may arise from a read error, as a much more abundant clone is one base away. Written as DNA, the CDR3 is TGTGTCAGCAGTCAACAGGGAAATGAGCAGTTCTTC. It codes for CVSSQQGNEQFF. V usage is TRBV6-2 or TRBV6-3 and J usage is TRBJ2-1; perhaps TRBD1 as D (6 bases). This CDR3 comprises 12 residues. Germline CDR1 is MNHEY and CDR2 is SVGEGT.

This clonotype has at least ten counts. The chain uses TRBV20-1 and TRBJ1-5, with TRBD1 as a possible D gene (6 bases). The V gene lost 6 bases and the J gene lost 5 bases, with 20 bases spanning the gap. Germline loops: CDR1 DFQATT, CDR2 SNEGSKA (reference sequence). The CDR3 covers 15 residues. The CDR3 protein is CSATGGGPRDQPQHF. The CDR3 bases are TGCAGTGCGACCGGGGGGGGGCCGAGGGATCAGCCCCAGCATTTT.

Notes on this clonotype: This may be a read error: a much more frequent sequence differs by one nucleotide. This chain uses TRBV6-6 with TRBJ2-3; D might be TRBD1 (6 bases). This CDR3 region has 16 residues. Germline values: CDR1 MNHNY, CDR2 SVGAGI (reference sequence). The CDR3 here is CASSHSGAGVVDTQYF. As DNA, the CDR3 is TGTGCCAGCAGTCACTCCGGGGCAGGGGTTGTGGATACGCAGTATTTT.

There are many counts of this clonotype. The chain links TRBV11-3 to TRBJ2-1; D is unclear. Germline V gives CDR1 SGHNT, CDR2 YENEEA. The V and J ends lost 3 bases and 5 bases respectively, with 8 bases between them. The CDR3 runs 13 residues. The CDR3 spells CASSFSENNEQFF. The DNA of the CDR3 is TGTGCCAGCAGCTTTTCGGAAAACAATGAGCAGTTCTTC. The full variable domain, its missing parts supplied by reference TRBV11-3 and TRBJ2-1, is EAGVVQSPRYKIIEKKQPVAFWCNPISGHNTLYWYLQNLGQGPELLIRYENEEAVDDSQLPKDRFSAERLKGVDSTLKIQPAELGDSAVYLCASSFSENNEQFFGPGTRLTVL.

This clonotype was seen at least ten times. The chain employs TRBV4-2 and TRBJ1-4; D remains ambiguous. This CDR3 is 13 amino acids long. Trimming removed 3 bases from V and 7 bases from J, with 9 bases in between. Per the germline V gene, CDR1 is LGHNA and CDR2 is YNFKEQ. CDR3 DNA sequence: TGTGCCAGCAGCCAGAGGTTGGGTGAAAAACTGTTTTTT. Translation gives CASSQRLGEKLFF.

In the case of this clonotype: Sequence at one end of the junction differs from germline and may be a read error. The CDR3 DNA sequence: TGTGCCACCAGTATTGGGACAGGGGGAACAGATACGCGGTATTTT. Its protein product is CATSIGTGGTDTRYF. The chain uses TRBV24-1 and TRBJ2-3; 11 bases are shared with TRBD1. Germline CDR1 reads KGHDR; CDR2 reads SFDVKD. The CDR3 is 15 residues long.

This clonotype was seen ten or more times. The chain couples TRBV12-3 or TRBV12-4 to TRBJ1-5; D perhaps matches TRBD1 (5 bases). Trimming pared 6 bases from V and 7 bases from J, leaving 16 bases between. The CDR3 consists of 14 residues. The CDR3 nucleotides read TGTGCCAGCAGAAAGGGACCGAGCGGGCAGCCCCAGCATTTT. Translating it yields CASRKGPSGQPQHF.

V usage is TRBV20-1 and J usage is TRBJ2-7; 10 bases line up with TRBD2. Germline V gene sequence: CDR1 DFQATT, CDR2 SNEGSKA (reference sequence). The CDR3 is made up of 13 amino acids. The V gene end was trimmed by 4 bases and the J gene end by 5 bases; junction bases not matched to a gene: 5. The CDR3 is CSATSGTSDEQYF. In DNA form, the CDR3 reads TGCAGTGCTACGTCCGGGACTAGCGACGAGCAGTACTTC.

V is TRBV5-1 and J is TRBJ1-6; tentative D call: TRBD1 (6 bases). The V gene's germline CDR1 is SGHRS and CDR2 YFSETQ. CDR3 size: 15 residues. The V end lost 6 bases, the J end lost 9 bases, and 19 bases lay between the germline ends. Written as DNA, the CDR3 is TGCGCCAGCAAGCGATCTGGGACAAGAGCTTCACCCCTCCACTTT. Protein sequence: CASKRSGTRASPLHF.

The V and J genes are TRBV20-1 and TRBJ2-7, with D perhaps matching TRBD1 (8 bases). The germline gives CDR1 DFQATT, CDR2 SNEGSKA (reference sequence). With 1 base removed from V and 3 bases from J, the gap between germline ends came to 16 bases. The CDR3 totals 15 residues. The CDR3 nucleotides read TGCAGTGCTAGAGGAGACACAGGGGGGGGCTACGAGCAGTACTTC. Amino acids: CSARGDTGGGYEQYF.